This T cell receptor (beta chain) was recorded in a study of blood T cell repertoires in COVID-19. In the study overall: Collection of acute and convalescent COVID-19 samples took place in the United States, Italy and Spain.

Symptom resolution, clearance, or two negative PCRs marked donors in Cohort 3 as recovered. J lost 4 bases, V lost 3 bases, and 8 bases had no gene match. Germline V gene sequence: CDR1 KGHSH, CDR2 LQKENI. This CDR3 comprises 18 residues. Some clones are missing from TCRdb's copy, which holds only in-frame ones; the method was immunoSEQ multiplex PCR. The top ten clones hold approximately 1.9% of a sample with approximately 260,000 clones, just over 90% of them seen once. This sequence joins TRBV18 and TRBJ1-6; 11 bases align to TRBD1. The sequencing sample was made of PBMCs or T cells enriched from blood (not recorded which). This TCR derives from a woman aged 18-35 years who had recovered from COVID-19. CDR3 sequence (DNA): TGTGCCAGCTCACCCAACCGGGACAGGGGGGAATATAATTCACCCCTCCACTTT. Protein product: CASSPNRDRGEYNSPLHF.